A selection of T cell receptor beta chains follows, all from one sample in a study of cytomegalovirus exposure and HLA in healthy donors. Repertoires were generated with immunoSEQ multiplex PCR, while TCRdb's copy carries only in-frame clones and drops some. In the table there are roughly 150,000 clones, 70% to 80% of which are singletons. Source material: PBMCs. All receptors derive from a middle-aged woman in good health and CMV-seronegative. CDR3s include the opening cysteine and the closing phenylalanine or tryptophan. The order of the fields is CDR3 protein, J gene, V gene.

CDR3 protein: CASRLPLDGYTF
J gene: TRBJ1-2
V gene: TRBV28

CDR3 protein: CASSVDPQGDYEQYF
J gene: TRBJ2-7
V gene: TRBV9

CDR3 protein: CASSLETGRKTDTQYF
J gene: TRBJ2-3
V gene: TRBV7-8

CDR3 protein: CASSTGTGIPYEQYF
J gene: TRBJ2-7
V gene: TRBV28

CDR3 protein: CASSPRGNPTDTQYF
J gene: TRBJ2-3
V gene: TRBV18

CDR3 protein: CASSLNRGFNQPQHF
J gene: TRBJ1-5
V gene: TRBV28

CDR3 protein: CAISESELSGSYGYTF
J gene: TRBJ1-2
V gene: TRBV10-3

CDR3 protein: CASSQGSLSYEQYF
J gene: TRBJ2-7
V gene: TRBV4-2

CDR3 protein: CASSLENPRRGYTF
J gene: TRBJ1-2
V gene: TRBV5-1

CDR3 protein: CASRLATDRLYGYTF
J gene: TRBJ1-2
V gene: TRBV6-1

CDR3 protein: CASSLEGASNEKLFF
J gene: TRBJ1-4
V gene: TRBV28

CDR3 protein: CASSLAGLAGRGEWGETQYF
J gene: TRBJ2-5
V gene: TRBV7-8

CDR3 protein: CASSLGGLGSYEQYF
J gene: TRBJ2-7
V gene: TRBV5-6

CDR3 protein: CASSPGTSYEQYF
J gene: TRBJ2-7
V gene: TRBV13

CDR3 protein: CASSLHRQGYGYTF
J gene: TRBJ1-2
V gene: TRBV27

CDR3 protein: CASSRQGEGNQPQHF
J gene: TRBJ1-5
V gene: TRBV6-5

CDR3 protein: CASSYTGSSGNTIYF
J gene: TRBJ1-3
V gene: TRBV6-5

CDR3 protein: CASSSIQGTSHYEQYF
J gene: TRBJ2-7
V gene: TRBV28

CDR3 protein: CAWSVQGVDTIYF
J gene: TRBJ1-3
V gene: TRBV30

CDR3 protein: CATSLNRDTEAFF
J gene: TRBJ1-1
V gene: TRBV15

CDR3 protein: CAISELQGFGETQYF
J gene: TRBJ2-5
V gene: TRBV10-3

CDR3 protein: CASFRDSLNTEAFF
J gene: TRBJ1-1
V gene: TRBV6-1